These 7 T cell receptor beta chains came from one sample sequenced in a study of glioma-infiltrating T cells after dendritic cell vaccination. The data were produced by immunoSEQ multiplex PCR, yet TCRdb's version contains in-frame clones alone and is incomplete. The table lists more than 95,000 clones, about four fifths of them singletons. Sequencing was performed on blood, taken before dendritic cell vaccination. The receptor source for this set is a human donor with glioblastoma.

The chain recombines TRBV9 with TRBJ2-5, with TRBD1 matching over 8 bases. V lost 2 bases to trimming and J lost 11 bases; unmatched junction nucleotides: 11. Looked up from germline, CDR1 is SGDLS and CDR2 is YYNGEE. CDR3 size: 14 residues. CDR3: CASSVDRERDEQYF. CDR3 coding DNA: TGTGCCAGCAGCGTGGACAGGGAAAGAGATGAGCAGTACTTC.

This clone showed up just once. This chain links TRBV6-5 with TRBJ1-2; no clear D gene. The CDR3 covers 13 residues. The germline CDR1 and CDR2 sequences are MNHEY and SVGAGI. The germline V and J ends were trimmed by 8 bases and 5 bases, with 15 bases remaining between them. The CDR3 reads CASARGGPYGYTF. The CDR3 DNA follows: TGTGCCAGCGCCCGGGGAGGGCCTTATGGCTACACCTTC.

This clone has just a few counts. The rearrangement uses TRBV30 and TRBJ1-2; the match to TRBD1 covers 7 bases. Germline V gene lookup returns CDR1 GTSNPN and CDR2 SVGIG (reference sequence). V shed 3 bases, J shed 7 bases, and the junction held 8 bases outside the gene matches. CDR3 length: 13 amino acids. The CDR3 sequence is CAWRGQFTSGYTF. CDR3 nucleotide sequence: TGTGCCTGGAGGGGACAGTTTACAAGTGGCTACACCTTC.

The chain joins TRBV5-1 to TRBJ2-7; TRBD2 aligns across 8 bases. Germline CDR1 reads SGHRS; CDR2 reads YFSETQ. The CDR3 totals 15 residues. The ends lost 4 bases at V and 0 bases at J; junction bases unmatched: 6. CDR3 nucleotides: TGCGCCAGCAGCATATCGGGGGGGAGCTCCTACGAGCAGTACTTC. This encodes CASSISGGSSYEQYF.

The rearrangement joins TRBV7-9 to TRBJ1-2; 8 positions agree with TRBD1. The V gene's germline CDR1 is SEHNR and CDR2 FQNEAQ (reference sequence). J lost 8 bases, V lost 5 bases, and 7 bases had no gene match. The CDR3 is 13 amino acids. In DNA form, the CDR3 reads TGTGCCAGCAGCGATACAGGGGGTGGGGGCTACACCTTC. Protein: CASSDTGGGGYTF.

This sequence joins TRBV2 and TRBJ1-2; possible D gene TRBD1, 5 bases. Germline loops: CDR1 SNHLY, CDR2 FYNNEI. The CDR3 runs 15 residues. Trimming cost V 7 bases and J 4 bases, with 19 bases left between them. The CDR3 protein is CASTRFQGTAYGYTF. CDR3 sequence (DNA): TGTGCCAGCACCAGATTTCAGGGCACTGCCTATGGCTACACCTTC.

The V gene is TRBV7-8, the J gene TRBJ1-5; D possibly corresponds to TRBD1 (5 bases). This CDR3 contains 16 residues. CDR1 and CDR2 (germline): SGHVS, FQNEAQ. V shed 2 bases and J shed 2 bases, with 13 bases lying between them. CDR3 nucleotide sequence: TGTGCCAGCAGCTTAAACAGGTTGAGGCGCAATCAGCCCCAGCATTTT. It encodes CASSLNRLRRNQPQHF.